This note documents a single TCR beta chain sequence. What it recognizes is unknown. Trimming at V came to 4 bases and at J to 2 bases, leaving 11 bases not matched to a gene. This CDR3 is built from 17 residues. Germline V gene data show CDR1 as MNHEY and CDR2 as SVGAGI. Libraries of TCR beta came from iRepertoire HTBI primers plus Arm-PCR of CDR3 regions. TCRdb called the multiplex PCR reads again in MiXCR, with one record for every CDR3 protein. The top ten hold just under 30% of the sample, which has about 340,000 distinct CDR3 sequences, about 18% seen once. The source of the sample is a study of regulatory T cells in long-lasting Graves disease. About the research overall: Those with persistent Graves' disease had received antithyroid drugs for over 5 years with positive TSH receptor antibodies. General study points: Favored usage of TRBV28, TRBJ1-2 and TRBJ2-5 was recorded in persistent disease.

The sample's time point: persistent/refractory GD, antithyroid drugs over 5 years with positive TRAb. Preparation of the TCR library used RNA extracted from PBMCs. From an endocrinology department in Xi'an, China, came the patients. The chain employs TRBV6-5 and TRBJ1-5; TRBD1 agrees at 7 bases. This clonotype was sampled from a female donor with Graves disease. Here the sequenced sample was peripheral blood mononuclear cells (PBMCs), taken when the disease was refractory, from a patient treated with antithyroid drugs. The CDR3 bases are TGTGCCAGCAGTTCTTATCTTGACAGGGTAGGCAATCAGCCCCAGCATTTT. This sequence encodes CASSSYLDRVGNQPQHF.